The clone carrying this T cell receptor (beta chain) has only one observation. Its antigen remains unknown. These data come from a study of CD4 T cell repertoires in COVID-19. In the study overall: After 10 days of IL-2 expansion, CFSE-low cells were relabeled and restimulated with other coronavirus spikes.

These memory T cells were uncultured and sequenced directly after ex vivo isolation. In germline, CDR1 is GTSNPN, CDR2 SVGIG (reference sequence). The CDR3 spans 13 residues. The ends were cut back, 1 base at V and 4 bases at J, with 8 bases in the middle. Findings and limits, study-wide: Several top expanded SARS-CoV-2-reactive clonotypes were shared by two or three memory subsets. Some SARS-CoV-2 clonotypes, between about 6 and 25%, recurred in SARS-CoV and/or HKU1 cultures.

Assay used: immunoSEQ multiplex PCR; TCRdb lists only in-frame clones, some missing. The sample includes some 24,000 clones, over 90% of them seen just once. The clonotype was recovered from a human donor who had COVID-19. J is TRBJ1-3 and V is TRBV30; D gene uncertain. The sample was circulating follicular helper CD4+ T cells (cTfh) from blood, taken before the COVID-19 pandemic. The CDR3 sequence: CAWSAQLGNTIYF. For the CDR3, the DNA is TGTGCCTGGAGTGCACAGTTGGGAAACACCATATATTTT.